This TCR beta chain was found in a study of cytomegalovirus exposure and HLA in healthy donors. For the study at large: In an early release, HLA-typed donors contributed tens of millions of unique TCR sequences.

The study's findings and limits: It was 150 to 200 TCR beta chains that were listed as cytomegalovirus-associated. In a later analysis, several top co-occurrence clusters appeared linked to parvovirus B19, influenza, CMV and Epstein-Barr virus. Across all donors, roughly uniform sequencing depth was an assumption of the presence/absence analyses.

With respect to this clone: The antigen remains unidentified.

The PCR had 60 Vbeta and 13 Jbeta primers. Using immunoSEQ multiplex PCR, the repertoire was profiled, and TCRdb retains in-frame clones only, with some absent. There are approximately 150,000 clones in the sample; less than 90% occur only once, and about 4% lies in the top ten. Germline loops: CDR1 SGHTA, CDR2 FQGTGA. Trimming removed 3 bases at V and 5 bases at J, with 13 bases between. The CDR3 totals 14 residues. The receptor was isolated from a man between 45 and 60 years old in good health and CMV-seropositive. The sequencing input was PBMCs. The chain links TRBV7-3 to TRBJ2-5; D is perhaps TRBD1 (5 bases). CDR3 DNA sequence: TGTGCCAGCAGCTTCCGGGCGCCAGGGGAGACCCAGTACTTC. Translating gives CASSFRAPGETQYF. Based on the CDR3 plus reference TRBV7-3 and TRBJ2-5, the full variable domain is GAGVSQTPSNKVTEKGKYVELRCDPISGHTALYWYRQSLGQGPEFLIYFQGTGAADDSGLPNDRFFAVRPEGSVSTLKIQRTERGDSAVYLCASSFRAPGETQYFGPGTRLLVL.